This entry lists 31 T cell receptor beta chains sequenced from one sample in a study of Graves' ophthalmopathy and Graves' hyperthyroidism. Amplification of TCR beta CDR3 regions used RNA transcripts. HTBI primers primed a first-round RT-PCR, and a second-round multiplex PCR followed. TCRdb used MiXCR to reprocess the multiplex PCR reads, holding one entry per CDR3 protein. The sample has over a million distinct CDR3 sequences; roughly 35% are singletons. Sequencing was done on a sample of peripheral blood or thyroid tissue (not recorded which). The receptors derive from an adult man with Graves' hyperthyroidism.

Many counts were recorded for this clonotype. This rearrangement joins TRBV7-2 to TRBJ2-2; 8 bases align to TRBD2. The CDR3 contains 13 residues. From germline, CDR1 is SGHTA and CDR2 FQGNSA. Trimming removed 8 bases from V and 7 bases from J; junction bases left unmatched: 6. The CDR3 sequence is CASRTSPGGELFF. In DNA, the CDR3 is TGTGCCAGCCGGACTAGCCCGGGCGGGGAGCTGTTTTTT.

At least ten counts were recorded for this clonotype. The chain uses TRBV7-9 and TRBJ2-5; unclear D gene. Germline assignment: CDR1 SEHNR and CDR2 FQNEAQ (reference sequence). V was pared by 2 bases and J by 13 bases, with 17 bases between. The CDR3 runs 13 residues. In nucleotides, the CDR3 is TGTGCCAGCAGCTTAAGGGCGGACCGTCCCTCGTACTTC. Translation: CASSLRADRPSYF. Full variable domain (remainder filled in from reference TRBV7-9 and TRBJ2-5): DTGVSQNPRHKITKRGQNVTFRCDPISEHNRLYWYRQTLGQGPEFLTYFQNEAQLEKSRLLSDRFSAERPKGSFSTLEIQRTEQGDSAMYLCASSLRADRPSYFGPGTRLLVL.

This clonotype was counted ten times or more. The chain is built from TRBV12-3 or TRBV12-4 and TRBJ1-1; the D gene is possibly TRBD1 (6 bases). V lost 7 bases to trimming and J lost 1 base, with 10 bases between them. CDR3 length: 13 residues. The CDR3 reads CASKQGWNTEAFF. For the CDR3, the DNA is TGTGCCAGCAAACAGGGTTGGAACACTGAAGCTTTCTTT.

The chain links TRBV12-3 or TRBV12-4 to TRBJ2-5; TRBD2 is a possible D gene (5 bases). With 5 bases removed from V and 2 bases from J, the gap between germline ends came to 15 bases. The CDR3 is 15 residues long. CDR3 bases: TGTGCCAGCAGTACGGACTCCTCGGAACAAGAGACCCAGTACTTC. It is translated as CASSTDSSEQETQYF.

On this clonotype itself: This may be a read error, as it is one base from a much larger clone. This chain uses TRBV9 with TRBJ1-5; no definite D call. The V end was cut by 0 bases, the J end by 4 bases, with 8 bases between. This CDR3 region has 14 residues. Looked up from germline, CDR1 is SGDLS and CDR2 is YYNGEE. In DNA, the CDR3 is TGTGCCAGCAGCGTAGATCACATTAATCAGCCCCAGCATTTT. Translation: CASSVDHINQPQHF.

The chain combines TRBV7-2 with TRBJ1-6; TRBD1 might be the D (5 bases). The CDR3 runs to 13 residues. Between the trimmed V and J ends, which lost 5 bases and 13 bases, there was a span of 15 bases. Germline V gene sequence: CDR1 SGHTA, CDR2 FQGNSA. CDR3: CASSVDITGPLHF. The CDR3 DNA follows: TGTGCCAGCAGCGTAGACATCACAGGCCCCCTCCACTTT.

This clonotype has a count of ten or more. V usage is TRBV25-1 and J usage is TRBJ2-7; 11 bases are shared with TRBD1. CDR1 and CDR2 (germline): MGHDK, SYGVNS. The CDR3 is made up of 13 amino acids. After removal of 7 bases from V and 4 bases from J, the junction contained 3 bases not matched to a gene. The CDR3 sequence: CASIGTGGYEQYF. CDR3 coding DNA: TGTGCCAGCATCGGGACAGGGGGATACGAGCAGTACTTC.

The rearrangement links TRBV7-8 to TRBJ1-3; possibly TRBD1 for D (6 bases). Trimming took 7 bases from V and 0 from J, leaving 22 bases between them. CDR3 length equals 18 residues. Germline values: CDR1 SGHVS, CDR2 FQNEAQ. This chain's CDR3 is CASTPRGGSANSGNTIYF. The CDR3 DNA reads TGTGCCAGCACCCCCCGCGGGGGCAGTGCGAACTCTGGAAACACCATATATTTT.

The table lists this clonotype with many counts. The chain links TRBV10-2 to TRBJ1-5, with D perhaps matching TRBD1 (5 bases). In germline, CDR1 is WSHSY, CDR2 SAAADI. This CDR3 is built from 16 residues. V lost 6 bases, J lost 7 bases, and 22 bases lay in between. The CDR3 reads CASSPIPRVIGQPQHF. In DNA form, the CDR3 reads TGCGCCAGCAGCCCGATACCCAGGGTTATAGGCCAGCCCCAGCATTTT.

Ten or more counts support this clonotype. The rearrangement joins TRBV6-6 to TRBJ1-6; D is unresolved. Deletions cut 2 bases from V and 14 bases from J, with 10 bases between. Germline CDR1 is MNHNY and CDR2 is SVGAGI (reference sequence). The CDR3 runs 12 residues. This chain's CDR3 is CASSYSSSALHF. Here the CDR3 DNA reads TGTGCCAGCAGTTACAGTTCCTCAGCCCTCCACTTT.

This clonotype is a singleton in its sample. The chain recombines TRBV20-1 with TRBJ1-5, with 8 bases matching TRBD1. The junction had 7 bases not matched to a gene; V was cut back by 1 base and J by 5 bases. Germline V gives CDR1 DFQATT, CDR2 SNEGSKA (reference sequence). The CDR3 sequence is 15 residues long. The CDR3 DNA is TGCAGTGCTAGAGGGCAGGGGGCCCCCTATCAGCCCCAGCATTTT. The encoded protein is CSARGQGAPYQPQHF.

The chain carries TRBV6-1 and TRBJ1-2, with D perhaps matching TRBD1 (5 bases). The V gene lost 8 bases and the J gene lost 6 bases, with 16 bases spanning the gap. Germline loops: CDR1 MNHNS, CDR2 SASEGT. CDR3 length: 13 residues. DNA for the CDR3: TGTGCCAGCCTTACGCCAGGGTCCCATGGCTACACCTTC. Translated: CASLTPGSHGYTF.

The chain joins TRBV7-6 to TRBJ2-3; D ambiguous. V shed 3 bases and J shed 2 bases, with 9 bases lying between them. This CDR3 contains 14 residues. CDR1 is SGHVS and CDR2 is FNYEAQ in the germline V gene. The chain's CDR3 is CASSFQSYTDTQYF. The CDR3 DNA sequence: TGTGCCAGCAGCTTCCAGAGCTACACAGATACGCAGTATTTT.

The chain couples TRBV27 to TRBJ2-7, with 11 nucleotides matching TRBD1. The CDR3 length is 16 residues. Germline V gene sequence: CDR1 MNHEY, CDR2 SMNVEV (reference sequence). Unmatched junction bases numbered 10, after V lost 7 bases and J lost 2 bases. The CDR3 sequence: CASTSLGTGGPYEQYF. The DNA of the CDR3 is TGTGCCAGCACCTCCCTAGGGACAGGGGGGCCCTACGAGCAGTACTTC.

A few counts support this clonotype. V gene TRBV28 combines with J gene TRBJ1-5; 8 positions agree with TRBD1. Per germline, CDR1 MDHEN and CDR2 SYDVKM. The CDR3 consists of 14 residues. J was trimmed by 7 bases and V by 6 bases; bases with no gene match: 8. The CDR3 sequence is CASRWGTGGQPQHF. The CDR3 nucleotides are TGTGCCAGCAGATGGGGGACAGGCGGGCAGCCCCAGCATTTT.

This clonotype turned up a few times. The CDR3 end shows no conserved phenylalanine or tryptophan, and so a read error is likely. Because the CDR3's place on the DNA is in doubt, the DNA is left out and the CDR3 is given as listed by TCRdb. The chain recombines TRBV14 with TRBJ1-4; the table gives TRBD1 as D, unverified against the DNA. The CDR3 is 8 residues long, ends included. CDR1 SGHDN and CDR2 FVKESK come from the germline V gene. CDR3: CASSQVRG.

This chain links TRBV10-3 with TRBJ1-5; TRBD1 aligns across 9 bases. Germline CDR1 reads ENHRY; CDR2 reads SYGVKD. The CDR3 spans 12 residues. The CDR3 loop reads CARTGVDQPQHF. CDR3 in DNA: TGTGCTAGGACAGGGGTTGATCAGCCCCAGCATTTT.

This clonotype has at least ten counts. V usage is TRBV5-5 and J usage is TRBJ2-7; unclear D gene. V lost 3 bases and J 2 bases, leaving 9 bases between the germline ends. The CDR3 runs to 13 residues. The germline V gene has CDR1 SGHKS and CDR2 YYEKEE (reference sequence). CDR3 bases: TGTGCCAGCAGCTCACTCCCGACCTACGAGCAGTACTTC. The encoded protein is CASSSLPTYEQYF.

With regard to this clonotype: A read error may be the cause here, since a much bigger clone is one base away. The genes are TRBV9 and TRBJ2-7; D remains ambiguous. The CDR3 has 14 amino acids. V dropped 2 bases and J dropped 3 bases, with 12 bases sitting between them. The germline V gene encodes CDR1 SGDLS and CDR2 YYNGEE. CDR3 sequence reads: CASSVSLFGYEQYF. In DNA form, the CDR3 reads TGTGCCAGCAGCGTGAGTTTGTTCGGCTACGAGCAGTACTTC.

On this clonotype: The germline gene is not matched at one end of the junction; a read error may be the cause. The CDR3, as DNA: TGTGCCAGCAGCGACCTTCTCCGGGACAGCTCGAACATCGGGGAGCTGTTTTTT. This translates into CASSDLLRDSSNIGELFF. The rearrangement uses TRBV2 and TRBJ2-2, with 7 nucleotides matching TRBD1. The CDR3 has 18 amino acids. Germline CDR1 and CDR2: SNHLY and FYNNEI.

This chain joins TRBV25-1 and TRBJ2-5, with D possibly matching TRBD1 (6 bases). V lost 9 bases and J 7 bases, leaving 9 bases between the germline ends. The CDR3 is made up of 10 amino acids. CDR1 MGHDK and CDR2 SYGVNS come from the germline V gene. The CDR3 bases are TGTGCCAGGCTGGGGGCGACCCAGTACTTC. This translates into CARLGATQYF. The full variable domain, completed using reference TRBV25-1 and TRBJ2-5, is EADIYQTPRYLVIGTGKKITLECSQTMGHDKMYWYQQDPGMELHLIHYSYGVNSTEKGDLSSESTVSRIRTEHFPLTLESARPSHTSQYLCARLGATQYFGPGTRLLVL.

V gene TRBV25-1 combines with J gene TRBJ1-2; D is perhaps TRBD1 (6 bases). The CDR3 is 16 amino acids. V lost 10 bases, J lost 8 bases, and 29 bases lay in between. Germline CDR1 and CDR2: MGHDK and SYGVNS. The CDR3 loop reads CATNQAPIQGTRGYTF. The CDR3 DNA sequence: TGTGCCACCAACCAGGCTCCTATACAGGGAACGAGGGGCTACACCTTC.

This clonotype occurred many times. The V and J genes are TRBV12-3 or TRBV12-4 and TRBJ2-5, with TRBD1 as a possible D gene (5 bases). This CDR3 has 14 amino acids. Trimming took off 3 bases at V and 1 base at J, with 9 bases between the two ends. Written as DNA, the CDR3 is TGTGCCAGCAGTTTCAGGGCCCCCCAAGAGACCCAGTACTTC. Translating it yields CASSFRAPQETQYF.

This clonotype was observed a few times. CDR3 DNA sequence: TGTGCCAGCAGCTTGGTTGGTTTAGGGGACGGGGAGCTGTTTTTT. This encodes CASSLVGLGDGELFF. This chain links TRBV5-4 with TRBJ2-2, with D possibly being TRBD1 (5 bases). The CDR3 sequence is 15 residues long. The V and J ends lost 0 bases and 7 bases respectively, with 13 bases between them. Germline V gives CDR1 SGHNT, CDR2 YYREEE (reference sequence).

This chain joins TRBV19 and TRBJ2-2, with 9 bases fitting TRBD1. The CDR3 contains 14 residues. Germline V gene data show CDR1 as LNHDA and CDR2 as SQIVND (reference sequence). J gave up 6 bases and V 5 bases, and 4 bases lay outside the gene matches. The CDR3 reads CASSRTGAPGELFF. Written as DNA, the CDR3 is TGTGCCAGTAGTCGGACAGGGGCCCCCGGGGAGCTGTTTTTT.

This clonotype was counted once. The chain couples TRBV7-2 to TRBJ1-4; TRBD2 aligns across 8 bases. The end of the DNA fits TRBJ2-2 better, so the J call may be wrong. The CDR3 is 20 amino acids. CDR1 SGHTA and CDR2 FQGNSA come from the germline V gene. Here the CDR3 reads CASSFVSGNLGPKYTGELFF. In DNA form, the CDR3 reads TGTGCCAGCAGCTTCGTTAGCGGGAACCTTGGACCTAAGTACACCGGGGAGCTGTTTTTT.

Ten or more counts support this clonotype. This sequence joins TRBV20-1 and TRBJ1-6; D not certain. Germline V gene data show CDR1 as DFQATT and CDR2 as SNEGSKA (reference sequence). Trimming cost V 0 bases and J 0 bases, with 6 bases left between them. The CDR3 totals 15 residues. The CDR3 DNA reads TGCAGTGCTAGAGATGACAACTCCTATAATTCACCCCTCCACTTT. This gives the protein CSARDDNSYNSPLHF.

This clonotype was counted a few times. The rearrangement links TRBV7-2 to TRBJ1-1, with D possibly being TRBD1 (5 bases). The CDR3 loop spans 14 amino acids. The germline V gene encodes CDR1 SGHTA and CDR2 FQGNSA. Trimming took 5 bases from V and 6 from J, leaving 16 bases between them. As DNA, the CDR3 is TGTGCCAGCAGCGTTCCAGGGTTATGGGCTGAAGCTTTCTTT. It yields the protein CASSVPGLWAEAFF.

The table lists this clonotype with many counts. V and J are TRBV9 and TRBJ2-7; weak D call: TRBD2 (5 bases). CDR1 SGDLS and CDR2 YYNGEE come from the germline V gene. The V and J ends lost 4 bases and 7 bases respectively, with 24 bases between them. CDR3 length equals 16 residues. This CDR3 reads CASSPRERSVGFEQYF. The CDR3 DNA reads TGTGCCAGCAGCCCCCGGGAAAGAAGCGTCGGTTTTGAGCAGTACTTC.

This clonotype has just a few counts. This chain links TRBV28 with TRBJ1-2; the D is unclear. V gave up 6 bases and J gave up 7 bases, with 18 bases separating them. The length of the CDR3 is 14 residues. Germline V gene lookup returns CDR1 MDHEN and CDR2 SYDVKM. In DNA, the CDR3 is TGTGCCAGCAGCCAAAACGGAGAAGTAGGTGGCTACACCTTC. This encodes CASSQNGEVGGYTF.

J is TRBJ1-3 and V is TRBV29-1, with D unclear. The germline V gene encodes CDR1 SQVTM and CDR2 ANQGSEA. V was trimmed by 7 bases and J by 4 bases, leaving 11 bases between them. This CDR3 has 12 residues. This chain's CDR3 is CSATGEGNTIYF. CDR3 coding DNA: TGCAGCGCCACGGGAGAGGGAAACACCATATATTTT.